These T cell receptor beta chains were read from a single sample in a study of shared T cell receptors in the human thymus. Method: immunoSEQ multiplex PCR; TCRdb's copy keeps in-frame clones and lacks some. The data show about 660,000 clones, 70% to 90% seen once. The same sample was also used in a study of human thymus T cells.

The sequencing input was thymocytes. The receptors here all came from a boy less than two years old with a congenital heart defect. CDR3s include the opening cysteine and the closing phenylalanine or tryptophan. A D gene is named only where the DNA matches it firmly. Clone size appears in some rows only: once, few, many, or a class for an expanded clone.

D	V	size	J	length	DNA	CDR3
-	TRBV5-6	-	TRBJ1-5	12	TGTGCCAGCAGCCACTTTCGGGCAGGGTATGATTTT	CASSHFRAGYDF
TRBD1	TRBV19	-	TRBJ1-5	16	TGTGCCAGTAGTATCAAAGACAGGGGAGTCAATCAGCCCCAGCATTTT	CASSIKDRGVNQPQHF
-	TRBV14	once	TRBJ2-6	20	TGTGCCAGCAGCCAACGTCCCCACAGGACGGCGAGCTCTGGGGCCAACGTCCTGACTTTC	CASSQRPHRTASSGANVLTF
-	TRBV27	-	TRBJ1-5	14	TGTGCCAGCAGTTCCGGACAGTACAATCAGCCCCAGCATTTT	CASSSGQYNQPQHF
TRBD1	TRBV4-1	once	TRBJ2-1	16	TGCGCCAGCAGCCAAATCGGGACAGGGGGTGGCGATGAGCAGTTCTTC	CASSQIGTGGGDEQFF
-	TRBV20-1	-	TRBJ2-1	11	TGCAGTGCTCAACTAGTTAATGAGCAGTTCTTC	CSAQLVNEQFF
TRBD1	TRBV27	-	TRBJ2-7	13	TGTGCCAGCAGTTACAGGGGATCCTACGAGCAGTACTTC	CASSYRGSYEQYF
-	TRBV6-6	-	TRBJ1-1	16	TGTGCCAGCAGTTACTCTGGTATCCAGGGAGGGACTGAAGCTTTCTTT	CASSYSGIQGGTEAFF
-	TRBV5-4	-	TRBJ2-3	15	TGTGCCAGCAGCTTGGCAGGGGCACACACAGATACGCAGTATTTT	CASSLAGAHTDTQYF
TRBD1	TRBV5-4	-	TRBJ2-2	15	TGTGCCAGCAGTCCCGGGACAGGGGAAACCGGGGAGCTGTTTTTT	CASSPGTGETGELFF
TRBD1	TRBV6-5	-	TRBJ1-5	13	TGTGCCAGCAGAGAGGGGGCTCAACAGCCCCAGCATTTT	CASREGAQQPQHF
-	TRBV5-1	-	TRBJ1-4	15	TGCGCCAGCAGCTCCACGGGTTTCACTAATGAAAAACTGTTTTTT	CASSSTGFTNEKLFF
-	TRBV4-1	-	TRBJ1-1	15	TGCGCCAGCAGCCAAGAAAAGGGGGGGAGGACTGAAGCTTTCTTT	CASSQEKGGRTEAFF
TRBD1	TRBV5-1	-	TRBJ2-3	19	TGCGCCAGCAGCTTGTCTAGGGACAGGAGATTATCTAGCACAGATACGCAGTATTTT	CASSLSRDRRLSSTDTQYF
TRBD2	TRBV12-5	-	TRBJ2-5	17	TGTGCTAGTGGTTTTTCTTTGGCGGGAGGGCAGGTGGAGACCCAGTACTTC	CASGFSLAGGQVETQYF
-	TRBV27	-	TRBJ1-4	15	TGTGCCAGCAGTTCGCGACAGAACAGCAATGAAAAACTGTTTTTT	CASSSRQNSNEKLFF
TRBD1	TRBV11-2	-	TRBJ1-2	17	TGTGCCAGCAGCTTAGATCAGTTTTATCCAGGGGGGATTGGCTACACCTTC	CASSLDQFYPGGIGYTF
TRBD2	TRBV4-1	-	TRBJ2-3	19	TGCGCCAGCAGCCAAGATCCCCAAAGGGTTAGCGGGGCGACAGATACGCAGTATTTT	CASSQDPQRVSGATDTQYF
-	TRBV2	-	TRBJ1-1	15	TGTGCCAGCTCCCGATTCGAAGAGGTCGGCACTGAAGCTTTCTTT	CASSRFEEVGTEAFF
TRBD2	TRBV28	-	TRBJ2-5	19	TGTGCCAGCATAACTCGCGCCCCCGGACTAGCGGGTGACCAAGAGACCCAGTACTTC	CASITRAPGLAGDQETQYF
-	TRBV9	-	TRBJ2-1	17	TGTGCCAGCAGCGTCGTAGTGTTGGGAGACCCCTACAATGAGCAGTTCTTC	CASSVVVLGDPYNEQFF
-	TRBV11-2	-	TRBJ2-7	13	TGTGCCAGCAGTTCCGGGATTTCCTACGAGCAGTACTTC	CASSSGISYEQYF
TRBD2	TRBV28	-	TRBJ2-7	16	TGTGCCAGCAGTTTATTTCCAGCGGGAGTCCCCTACGAGCAGTACTTC	CASSLFPAGVPYEQYF
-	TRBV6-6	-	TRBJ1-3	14	TGTGCCAGCAGTTACTCCCTCTCTGGAAACACCATATATTTT	CASSYSLSGNTIYF
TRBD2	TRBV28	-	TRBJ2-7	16	TGTGCCAGCAGAGGGGAGGGGACTAGCGGGGTGCGAGAGCAGTACTTC	CASRGEGTSGVREQYF
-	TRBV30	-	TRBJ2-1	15	TGTGCCTGGAGTCCCCTCGGACAACCTCACAATGAGCAGTTCTTC	CAWSPLGQPHNEQFF
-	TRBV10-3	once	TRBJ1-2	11	TGTGCCATCAGTGCGAGGGATGGCTACACCTTC	CAISARDGYTF
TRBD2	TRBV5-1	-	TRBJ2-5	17	TGCGCCAGCAGCTTGGGACGGACTAGCGGAGGGAAAGAGACCCAGTACTTC	CASSLGRTSGGKETQYF
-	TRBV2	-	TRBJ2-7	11	TGTGCCAGCAATTCCCTCTACGAGCAGTACTTC	CASNSLYEQYF
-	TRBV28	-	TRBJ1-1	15	TGTGCCAGCAGTTTCCCCACCCTACCCGACACTGAAGCTTTCTTT	CASSFPTLPDTEAFF
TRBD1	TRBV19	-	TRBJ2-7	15	TGTGCCAGTAGTAGGGGACAGGGGGATGATTACGAGCAGTACTTC	CASSRGQGDDYEQYF
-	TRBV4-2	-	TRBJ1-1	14	TGTGCCAGCAGCCAGGACTCCTTCCACACTGAAGCTTTCTTT	CASSQDSFHTEAFF
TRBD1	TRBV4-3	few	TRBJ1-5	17	TGCGCCAGCAGCCAAGGGACAGGGGGCGGGGGCAATCAGCCCCAGCATTTT	CASSQGTGGGGNQPQHF
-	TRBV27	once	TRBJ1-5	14	TGTGCCAGCAGTTTAAGCAGGGTCAATCAGCCCCAGCATTTT	CASSLSRVNQPQHF
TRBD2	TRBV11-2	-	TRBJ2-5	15	TGTGCCAGCAGCTTAGCAGCGGGGGTACAAGAGACCCAGTACTTC	CASSLAAGVQETQYF
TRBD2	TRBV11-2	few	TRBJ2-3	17	TGTGCCAGCAGCTTAAGTATCTGGGCTAGCGGTCCAGATACGCAGTATTTT	CASSLSIWASGPDTQYF
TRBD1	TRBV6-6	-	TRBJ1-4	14	TGTGCCAGCAGTTACAAGGGGGCGGGTGAAAAACTGTTTTTT	CASSYKGAGEKLFF
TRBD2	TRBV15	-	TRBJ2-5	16	TGTGCCACCAGCAGAACCGGGACTAGCGTACGGGAGACCCAGTACTTC	CATSRTGTSVRETQYF
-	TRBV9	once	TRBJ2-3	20	TGTGCCAGCAGCGCCGAGGGGGGGAGCCTTCTAAAGATGGACACAGATACGCAGTATTTT	CASSAEGGSLLKMDTDTQYF
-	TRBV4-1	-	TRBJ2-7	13	TGCGCCAGCAGCCAGGACAGATCCTACGAGCAGTACTTC	CASSQDRSYEQYF
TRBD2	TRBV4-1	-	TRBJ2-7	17	TGCGCCAGCAGCCAGTCGCTAGCGGGGGGAAGCTCCTACGAGCAGTACTTC	CASSQSLAGGSSYEQYF
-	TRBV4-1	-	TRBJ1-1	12	TGCGCCAGCAGCCAGGGGGGACCTGAAGCTTTCTTT	CASSQGGPEAFF
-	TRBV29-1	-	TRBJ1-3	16	TGCAGCGTGCGGGGTTTTGATTCCCCCTCTGGAAACACCATATATTTT	CSVRGFDSPSGNTIYF
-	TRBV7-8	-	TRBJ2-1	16	TGTGCCAGCAGGATAGAGGCTAGCCGGGCCCCAAGAGAGCAGTTCTTC	CASRIEASRAPREQFF
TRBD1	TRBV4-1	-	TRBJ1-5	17	TGCGCCAGCAGCGCCGGGACAGGGGGGGATAGCAATCAGCCCCAGCATTTT	CASSAGTGGDSNQPQHF
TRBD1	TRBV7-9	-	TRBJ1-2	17	TGTGCCAGCAGCTTAGATAAGGACAGGGGGATTAACTATGGCTACACCTTC	CASSLDKDRGINYGYTF